A selection of T cell receptor beta chains follows, all from one sample in a study of T cells in Graves' hyperthyroidism and ophthalmopathy. TCRdb analysed the multiplex PCR reads with MiXCR anew, one entry per CDR3 protein. The repertoire holds about 610,000 distinct CDR3 sequences, with 14% to 15% as singletons. Sequencing was carried out using blood. These receptors came from a woman in her thirties or forties with Graves' ophthalmopathy. Both conserved end residues are part of each CDR3. Each record gives: V gene, clone size, CDR3 protein. Rows give clone size only sometimes, using once, few, many, or a class for an expanded clone.

TRBV19 | many | CASSIGMAGTDTYGYTF
TRBV7-9 | few | CASSLGAGDFQETQYF
TRBV11-2 | many | CASSLRDFGAWNYGYTF
TRBV28 | many | CASRPLLFLAKNIQYF
TRBV10-3 | many | CAISAKGLGEQYF
TRBV6-2/TRBV6-3 | medium-sized | CATTFRDRDGYTF
TRBV28 | many | CASTGPVGEQYF
TRBV12-3/TRBV12-4 | many | CASSLRGQGEIDTF
TRBV7-8 | - | CASSLNAVNTEAFF
TRBV6-5 | many | CASSRQDDSYEQYF
TRBV12-3/TRBV12-4 | once | CASNLARGQPQHF
TRBV28 | - | CASKGGATGAGYTF
TRBV6-1 | many | CASRELGPGELFF
TRBV28 | many | CASSIPGQGTQPQHF
TRBV18 | - | CASSPPGPAGEQYF
TRBV30 | many | CAWSWGGGEQYF
TRBV28 | many | CASRGDSYTEAFF
TRBV7-9 | many | CASTMGVELFF
TRBV27 | few | CASSLPDRTTYEQYF
TRBV6-5 | many | CASSYSPDQVGVAKNIQYF
TRBV6-2/TRBV6-3 | many | CASSWTITEQYF
TRBV30 | - | CAWSVLGTGGFGYTF
TRBV18 | - | CASSPSGGIGYTF
TRBV7-2 | many | CASSSTGWDYEQYF
TRBV6-5 | few | CASSYGGSLLGGYTF
TRBV10-2 | many | CASSESGLRWQEQYF
TRBV10-3 | few | CAIGISGTETQYF
TRBV19 | many | CASFGTLLHGYTF
TRBV20-1 | many | CSARPLASSGSFNEQYF
TRBV12-3/TRBV12-4 | many | CASSPETIYGYTF
TRBV6-2/TRBV6-3 | - | CASSYSMTTPILAQYF
TRBV6-5 | once | CASSYSSRLGYEQYF
TRBV6-1 | - | CASRGGGTQETQYF
TRBV6-1 | many | CASSAENPEEFYGYTF
TRBV29-1 | few | CSVQPQGGGELFF
TRBV12-3/TRBV12-4 | many | CASSYQGGWYEQYF
TRBV2 | many | CASSRDTNTEAFF
TRBV10-3 | - | CAISESRGVTEAFF
TRBV12-3/TRBV12-4 | many | CASSFGDRGSEQYF
TRBV6-1 | - | CASMGARGYTF
TRBV20-1 | many | CSARDIGGSLGQYF
TRBV18 | - | CASSPTGLQETQYF
TRBV12-3/TRBV12-4 | - | CASRPNVGPQHF
TRBV11-3 | many | CASSLRTVRETQYF
TRBV6-1 | - | CASSEATSGRTKREQYF